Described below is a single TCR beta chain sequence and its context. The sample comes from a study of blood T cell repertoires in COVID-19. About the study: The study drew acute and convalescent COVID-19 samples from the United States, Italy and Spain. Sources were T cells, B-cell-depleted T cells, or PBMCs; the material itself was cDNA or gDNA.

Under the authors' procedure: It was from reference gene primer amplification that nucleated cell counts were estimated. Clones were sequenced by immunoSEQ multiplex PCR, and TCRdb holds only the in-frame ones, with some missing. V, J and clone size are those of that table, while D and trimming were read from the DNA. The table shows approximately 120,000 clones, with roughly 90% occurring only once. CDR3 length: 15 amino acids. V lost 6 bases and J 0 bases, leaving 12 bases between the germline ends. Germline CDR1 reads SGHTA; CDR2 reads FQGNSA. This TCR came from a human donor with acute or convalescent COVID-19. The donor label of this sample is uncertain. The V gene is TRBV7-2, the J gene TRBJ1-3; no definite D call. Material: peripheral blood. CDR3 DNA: TGTGCCAGCAGTCCGTACAGAAACTCTGGAAACACCATATATTTT. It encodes CASSPYRNSGNTIYF.